This T cell receptor (beta chain) originates from a study of identical twins. V dropped 0 bases and J dropped 8 bases, with 13 bases sitting between them. This CDR3 has 14 amino acids. Per germline, CDR1 LGHNA and CDR2 YNFKEQ. The authors used template switching to add a universal primer site and gave cDNA unique molecular identifiers. MiXCR, applied by TCRdb to the 5' RACE reads, yields one record per CDR3 protein. The table lists roughly 1,500,000 distinct CDR3 sequences, 25% to 35% of them singletons. Sequences were obtained from cord blood. The TCR comes from a newborn girl in good health. The rearrangement uses TRBV4-2 and TRBJ1-2, with D uncertain. The CDR3 DNA reads TGTGCCAGCAGCCAAGATCAGACCAGAGGCGGCTACACCTTC. This sequence encodes CASSQDQTRGGYTF.